Below, 19 T cell receptor beta chains from the same sample are listed, as sequenced in a study of identical twins. TCRdb ran MiXCR on the 5' RACE reads and lists one entry per CDR3 protein. The sample holds 1,800,000 or so distinct CDR3 sequences, about 31% seen once. Input material: cord blood. Receptors were obtained from a newborn girl in good health.

Note on this clonotype: The junction departs from germline at one end; a sequencing error may be responsible. The genes are TRBV3-1 and TRBJ1-6; 7 nucleotides agree with TRBD1. Looked up from germline, CDR1 is LGHDT and CDR2 is YNNKEL (reference sequence). The CDR3 loop spans 16 amino acids. This CDR3 is CASRETGSSHNSPLHF. The CDR3 DNA sequence: TGTGCCAGCAGAGAGACAGGGAGCTCCCATAATTCACCCCTCCACTTT.

This clonotype appeared a single time. The V gene is TRBV12-3 or TRBV12-4, the J gene TRBJ2-3; D not certain. Trimming pared 8 bases from V and 2 bases from J, leaving 17 bases between. This CDR3 region has 15 residues. The chain's CDR3 is CASGPALDFTDTQYF. For the CDR3, the DNA is TGTGCCAGCGGCCCCGCTCTCGATTTCACAGATACGCAGTATTTT.

This clonotype was observed a few times. V gene TRBV20-1 combines with J gene TRBJ1-4, with D possibly matching TRBD1 (6 bases). CDR1 and CDR2 (germline): DFQATT, SNEGSKA (reference sequence). The CDR3 consists of 15 residues. V lost 3 bases and J lost 4, with 15 bases in between. The CDR3 spells CSASAFGRGNEKLFF. The DNA for the CDR3 is TGCAGTGCTAGCGCTTTCGGCAGGGGTAATGAAAAACTGTTTTTT.

This chain joins TRBV3-1 and TRBJ2-7; D remains ambiguous. Per the germline V gene, CDR1 is LGHDT and CDR2 is YNNKEL (reference sequence). V lost 3 bases to trimming and J lost 0 bases, with 9 bases between them. This CDR3 region has 14 residues. This CDR3 is CASSHSFASYEQYF. The DNA for the CDR3 is TGTGCCAGCAGCCATAGCTTCGCCTCCTACGAGCAGTACTTC.

The table lists this clonotype with a few counts. J is TRBJ2-3 and V is TRBV29-1; TRBD2 matches 12 bases. Per the germline V gene, CDR1 is SQVTM and CDR2 is ANQGSEA. CDR3 length: 15 amino acids. V dropped 4 bases and J dropped 0; count of bases not matched to a gene: 2. The CDR3 sequence: CSVGTSGASTDTQYF. CDR3 nucleotides: TGCAGCGTTGGGACTAGCGGGGCTAGCACAGATACGCAGTATTTT.

This clonotype was recorded only once. V is TRBV5-4 and J is TRBJ2-1; 8 nucleotides agree with TRBD2. The J segment lost 8 bases and the V segment lost 0 bases, leaving 4 bases of the junction unmatched. Germline V CDR1 and CDR2: SGHNT, YYREEE (reference sequence). CDR3 length: 14 amino acids. As DNA, the CDR3 is TGTGCCAGCAGCTTGGAGGCGGGGGGAGATGAGCAGTTCTTC. Translated: CASSLEAGGDEQFF.

A few counts support this clonotype. The gene calls are TRBV25-1 and TRBJ2-3; tentatively, D is TRBD1 (6 bases). The CDR3 runs 15 residues. The V end was cut by 2 bases, the J end by 2 bases, with 11 bases between. The V gene's germline CDR1 is MGHDK and CDR2 SYGVNS. The CDR3, as DNA: TGTGCCAGCAGTGAAAATGCAGGGGACACAGATACGCAGTATTTT. Protein: CASSENAGDTDTQYF.

The chain employs TRBV28 and TRBJ2-3; 14 bases agree with TRBD2. V dropped 5 bases and J dropped 5; count of bases not matched to a gene: 9. CDR1 and CDR2 from the germline V gene are MDHEN and SYDVKM. The CDR3 extends over 17 amino acids. The CDR3 nucleotides are TGTGCCAGCAGTCCTATGGGACTAGCGGGAGTGGGAGATACGCAGTATTTT. Translating it yields CASSPMGLAGVGDTQYF.

This sequence joins TRBV7-2 and TRBJ2-7; TRBD1 might be the D (5 bases). V gave up 5 bases and J gave up 1 base, with 15 bases separating them. The CDR3 extends over 15 amino acids. In germline, CDR1 is SGHTA, CDR2 FQGNSA. The CDR3: CASSRQTQGSYEQYF. CDR3 bases: TGTGCCAGCAGCCGACAGACTCAAGGATCCTACGAGCAGTACTTC.

CDR3 in amino acids: CASSLLGTREKLFF. The CDR3 region has the DNA TGTGCCAGCAGTTTACTTGGGACACGTGAAAAACTGTTTTTT. The chain employs TRBV28 and TRBJ1-4; D is perhaps TRBD1 (6 bases). Trimming shortened V by 2 bases and J by 7 bases, and 11 bases separated the two germline ends. This CDR3 has 14 residues. Germline CDR1 and CDR2: MDHEN and SYDVKM.

This clonotype was counted between two and nine times. This chain uses TRBV29-1 with TRBJ2-7; 7 bases are shared with TRBD2. The CDR3 has 14 amino acids. Trimming removed 8 bases from V and 3 bases from J; junction bases left unmatched: 13. Germline lookup yields CDR1 SQVTM and CDR2 ANQGSEA. CDR3 coding DNA: TGCAGCATTAGTGGGGAGGGGTTGCGCTACGAGCAGTACTTC. It specifies CSISGEGLRYEQYF.

Regarding this clonotype: This may stem from a read error, because a much larger clone lies one nucleotide away. This chain links TRBV5-1 with TRBJ2-2, with 8 bases fitting TRBD2. CDR3 size: 15 residues. Germline loops: CDR1 SGHRS, CDR2 YFSETQ. The CDR3 loop reads CAGSFTSGNTGELFF. CDR3 coding DNA: TGCGCCGGCAGCTTTACTAGCGGGAACACCGGGGAGCTGTTTTTT. Complete variable domain (other parts from reference TRBV5-1 and TRBJ2-2): KAGVTQTPRYLIKTRGQQVTLSCSPISGHRSVSWYQQTPGQGLQFLFEYFSETQRNKGNFPGRFSGRQFSNSRSEMNVSTLELGDSALYLCAGSFTSGNTGELFFGEGSRLTVL.

Points on this clonotype: Since a much larger clone is just one base distant, this may be a read error. The missing conserved phenylalanine or tryptophan at the end of this CDR3 makes a read error likely. The chain employs TRBV5-1 and TRBJ2-1; 10 nucleotides line up with TRBD2. This CDR3 comprises 15 residues. Germline loops: CDR1 SGHRS, CDR2 YFSETQ. V trimming: 7 bases; J trimming: 7 bases; junction bases outside the gene matches: 11. This chain's CDR3 is CASHLIAGGGNEQFL. The CDR3 DNA reads as TGCGCCAGCCATCTAATAGCGGGAGGAGGGAATGAGCAGTTCTTA.

This clonotype was seen only a few times. The chain carries TRBV11-2 and TRBJ2-7; tentatively, D is TRBD1 (6 bases). V was cut by 4 bases and J by 1 base, with 14 bases left in between. In germline, CDR1 is SGHAT, CDR2 FQNNGV. The CDR3 runs 15 residues. CDR3 protein: CASSSLQGRSYEQYF. The CDR3 bases are TGTGCCAGCAGCTCTTTACAGGGTAGGTCCTACGAGCAGTACTTC.

This clonotype was detected only a few times. This chain connects TRBV27 to TRBJ2-7, with 7 nucleotides matching TRBD1. This CDR3 contains 15 residues. The trim removed 3 bases at V and 2 bases at J, leaving 7 bases unmatched. Germline-derived CDR1 and CDR2 are MNHEY and SMNVEV (reference sequence). The CDR3 is CASSLGGQATYEQYF. The CDR3 DNA is TGTGCCAGCAGTTTGGGCGGACAGGCGACCTACGAGCAGTACTTC.

The chain joins TRBV12-3 or TRBV12-4 to TRBJ2-3; 10 bases agree with TRBD2. Trimming at V came to 7 bases and at J to 3 bases, leaving 7 bases not matched to a gene. The CDR3 runs to 15 residues. CDR3 residues: CASTLLAGKTDTQYF. The CDR3 nucleotides read TGTGCCAGCACCTTACTAGCGGGGAAAACAGATACGCAGTATTTT.

This chain links TRBV12-3 or TRBV12-4 with TRBJ2-2, with 7 nucleotides matching TRBD1. The CDR3 runs to 16 residues. Trimming at V came to 5 bases and at J to 3 bases, leaving 9 bases not matched to a gene. The CDR3 region is CASSGKTGVDTGELFF. For the CDR3, the DNA is TGTGCCAGCAGTGGGAAAACAGGGGTTGACACCGGGGAGCTGTTTTTT.

The chain couples TRBV24-1 to TRBJ2-2; 8 bases are shared with TRBD1. The CDR3 loop spans 19 amino acids. The V gene's germline CDR1 is KGHDR and CDR2 SFDVKD. J was trimmed by 0 bases and V by 3 bases; bases with no gene match: 11. The CDR3 DNA follows: TGTGCCACCAGTGATAAAAGACAGGGGCCTTTCTCGAACACCGGGGAGCTGTTTTTT. Translation gives CATSDKRQGPFSNTGELFF.

With respect to this clonotype: A far larger clone differs by one base, so this is likely a read error. The CDR3 DNA is TGCGGCGTCGAGGAAGGGTCCTACGAGCAGTACTTC. Encoded protein: CGVEEGSYEQYF. V gene TRBV29-1 combines with J gene TRBJ2-7, with unresolved D. The CDR3 covers 12 residues. Germline-derived CDR1 and CDR2 are SQVTM and ANQGSEA.